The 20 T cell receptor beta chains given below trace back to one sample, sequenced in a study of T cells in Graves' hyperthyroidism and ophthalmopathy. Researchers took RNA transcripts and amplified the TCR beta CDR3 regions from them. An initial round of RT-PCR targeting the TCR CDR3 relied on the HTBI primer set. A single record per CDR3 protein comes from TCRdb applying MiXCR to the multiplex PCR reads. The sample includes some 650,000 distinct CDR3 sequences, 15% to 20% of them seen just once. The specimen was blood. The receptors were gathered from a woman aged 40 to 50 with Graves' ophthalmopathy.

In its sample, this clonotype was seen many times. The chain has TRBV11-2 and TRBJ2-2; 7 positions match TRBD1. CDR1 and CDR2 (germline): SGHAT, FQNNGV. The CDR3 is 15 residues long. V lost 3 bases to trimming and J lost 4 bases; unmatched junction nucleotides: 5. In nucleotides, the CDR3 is TGTGCCAGCAGCTTGGCAGGGGGATTCACCGGGGAGCTGTTTTTT. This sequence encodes CASSLAGGFTGELFF.

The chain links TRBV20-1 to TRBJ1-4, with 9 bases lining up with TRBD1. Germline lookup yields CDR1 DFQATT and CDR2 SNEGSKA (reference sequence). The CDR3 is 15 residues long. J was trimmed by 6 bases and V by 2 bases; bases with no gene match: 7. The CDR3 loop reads CSARSTGGTYEKLFF. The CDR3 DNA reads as TGCAGTGCTAGATCGACAGGGGGAACATATGAAAAACTGTTTTTT.

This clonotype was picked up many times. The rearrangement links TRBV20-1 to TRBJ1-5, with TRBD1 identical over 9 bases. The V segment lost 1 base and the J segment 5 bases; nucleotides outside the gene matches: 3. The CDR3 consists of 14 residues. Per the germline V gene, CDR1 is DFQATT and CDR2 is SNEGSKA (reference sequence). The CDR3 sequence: CSARGDRVDQPQHF. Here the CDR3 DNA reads TGCAGTGCTAGAGGGGACAGGGTAGATCAGCCCCAGCATTTT.

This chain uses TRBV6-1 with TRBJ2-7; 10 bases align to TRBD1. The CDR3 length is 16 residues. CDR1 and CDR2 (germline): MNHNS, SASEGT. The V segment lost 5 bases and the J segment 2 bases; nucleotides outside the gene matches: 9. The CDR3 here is CASSPEPGQGPYEQYF. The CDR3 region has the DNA TGTGCCAGCAGTCCCGAACCGGGACAGGGGCCCTACGAGCAGTACTTC.

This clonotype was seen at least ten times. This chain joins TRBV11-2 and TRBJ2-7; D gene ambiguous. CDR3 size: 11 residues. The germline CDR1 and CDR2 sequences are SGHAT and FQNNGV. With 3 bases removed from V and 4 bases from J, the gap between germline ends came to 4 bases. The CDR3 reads CASSFRYEQYF. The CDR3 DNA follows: TGTGCCAGCAGCTTTAGATACGAGCAGTACTTC. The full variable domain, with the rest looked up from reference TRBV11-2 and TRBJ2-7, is EAGVAQSPRYKIIEKRQSVAFWCNPISGHATLYWYQQILGQGPKLLIQFQNNGVVDDSQLPKDRFSAERLKGVDSTLKIQPAKLEDSAVYLCASSFRYEQYFGPGTRLTVT.

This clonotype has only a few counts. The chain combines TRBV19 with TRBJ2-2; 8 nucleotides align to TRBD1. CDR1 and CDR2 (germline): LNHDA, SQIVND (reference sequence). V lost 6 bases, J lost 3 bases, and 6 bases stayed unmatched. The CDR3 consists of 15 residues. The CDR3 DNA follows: TGTGCCAGTAGATCACAGGGGGACCACACCGGGGAGCTGTTTTTT. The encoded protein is CASRSQGDHTGELFF.

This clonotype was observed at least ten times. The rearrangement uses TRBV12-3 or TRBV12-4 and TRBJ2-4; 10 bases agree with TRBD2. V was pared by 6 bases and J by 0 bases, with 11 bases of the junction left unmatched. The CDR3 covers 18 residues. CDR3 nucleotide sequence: TGTGCCAGCAGCCCCAGCGGGAGGGCCGTCGAAGCCAAAAACATTCAGTACTTC. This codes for CASSPSGRAVEAKNIQYF.

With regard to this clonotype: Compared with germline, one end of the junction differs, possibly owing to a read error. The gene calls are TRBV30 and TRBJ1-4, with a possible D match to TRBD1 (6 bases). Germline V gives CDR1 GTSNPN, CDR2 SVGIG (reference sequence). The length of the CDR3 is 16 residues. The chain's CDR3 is CAWSSNWGTTNEKLSF. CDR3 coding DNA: TGTGCCTGGAGTTCCAATTGGGGGACAACTAATGAAAAACTGTCTTTT.

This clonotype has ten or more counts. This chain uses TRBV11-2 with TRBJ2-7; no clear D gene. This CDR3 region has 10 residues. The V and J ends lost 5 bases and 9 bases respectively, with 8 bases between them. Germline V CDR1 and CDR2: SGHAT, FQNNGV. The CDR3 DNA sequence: TGTGCCAGCAGCCAGACGATGCAGTACTTC. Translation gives CASSQTMQYF.

The CDR3 is CASSFHQGPPYEQYF. The CDR3 region has the DNA TGTGCCAGCAGCTTTCACCAGGGCCCCCCCTACGAGCAGTACTTC. The V gene is TRBV7-8, the J gene TRBJ2-7; D is possibly TRBD1 (5 bases). The CDR3 has 15 residues. Germline lookup yields CDR1 SGHVS and CDR2 FQNEAQ. Trimming stripped 3 bases from V and 2 bases from J, with 14 bases between. Complete variable domain (other parts from reference TRBV7-8 and TRBJ2-7): GAGVSQSPRYKVAKRGQDVALRCDPISGHVSLFWYQQALGQGPEFLTYFQNEAQLDKSGLPSDRFFAERPEGSVSTLKIQRTQQEDSAVYLCASSFHQGPPYEQYFGPGTRLTVT.

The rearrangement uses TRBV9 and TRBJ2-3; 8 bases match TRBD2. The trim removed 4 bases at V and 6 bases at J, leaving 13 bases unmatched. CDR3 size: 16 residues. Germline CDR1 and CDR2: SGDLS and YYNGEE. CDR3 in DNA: TGTGCCAGCAGCCTCTCCAGCGGGAGTTTCACGGATACGCAGTATTTT. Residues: CASSLSSGSFTDTQYF.

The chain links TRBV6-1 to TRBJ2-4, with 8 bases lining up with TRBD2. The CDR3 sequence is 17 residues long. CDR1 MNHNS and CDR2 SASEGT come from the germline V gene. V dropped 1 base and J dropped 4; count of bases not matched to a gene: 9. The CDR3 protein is CASSEEGGSGGKNIQYF. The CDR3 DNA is TGTGCCAGCAGTGAAGAGGGAGGGTCGGGGGGGAAAAACATTCAGTACTTC.

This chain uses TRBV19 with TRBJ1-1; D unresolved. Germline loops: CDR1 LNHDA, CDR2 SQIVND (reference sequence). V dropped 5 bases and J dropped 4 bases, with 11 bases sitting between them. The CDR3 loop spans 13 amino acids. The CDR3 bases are TGTGCCAGTAGTCTACGAGAGGCCACTGAAGCTTTCTTT. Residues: CASSLREATEAFF. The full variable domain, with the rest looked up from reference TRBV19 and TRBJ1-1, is DGGITQSPKYLFRKEGQNVTLSCEQNLNHDAMYWYRQDPGQGLRLIYYSQIVNDFQKGDIAEGYSVSREKKESFPLTVTSAQKNPTAFYLCASSLREATEAFFGQGTRLTVV.

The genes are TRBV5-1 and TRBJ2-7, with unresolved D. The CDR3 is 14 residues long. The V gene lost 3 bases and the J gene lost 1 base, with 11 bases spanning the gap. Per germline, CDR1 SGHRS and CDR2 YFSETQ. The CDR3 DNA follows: TGCGCCAGCAGCTCCGAGAGAAGATCCTACGAGCAGTACTTC. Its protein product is CASSSERRSYEQYF.

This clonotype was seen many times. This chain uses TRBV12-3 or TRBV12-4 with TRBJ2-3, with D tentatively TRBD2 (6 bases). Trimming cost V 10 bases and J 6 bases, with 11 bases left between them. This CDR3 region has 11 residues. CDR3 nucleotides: TGTGCCACCAACAGCGGGGATACGCAGTATTTT. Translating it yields CATNSGDTQYF.

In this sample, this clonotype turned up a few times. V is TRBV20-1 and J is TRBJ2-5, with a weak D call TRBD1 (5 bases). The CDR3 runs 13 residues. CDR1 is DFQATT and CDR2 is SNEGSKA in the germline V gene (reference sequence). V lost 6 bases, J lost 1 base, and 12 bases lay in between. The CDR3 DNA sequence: TGCAGTGCAAGGCAGGGCGTCCAAGAGACCCAGTACTTC. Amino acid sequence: CSARQGVQETQYF.

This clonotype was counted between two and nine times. The CDR3: CASSHRIRDSPSTDTQYF. As DNA, the CDR3 is TGCGCCAGCAGCCACAGAATAAGGGACAGCCCTAGCACAGATACGCAGTATTTT. V is TRBV4-1 and J is TRBJ2-3; TRBD1 agrees at 7 bases. Looked up from germline, CDR1 is MGHRA and CDR2 is YSYEKL. The junction had 12 bases not matched to a gene; V was cut back by 3 bases and J by 0 bases. The CDR3 contains 18 residues.

The CDR3 DNA follows: TGTGCCAGCAGCGAGGGGGGGGGGGTACAGCCCCAGCATTTT. Protein: CASSEGGGVQPQHF. This sequence joins TRBV9 and TRBJ1-5; TRBD1 is a possible D gene (6 bases). The germline V and J ends were trimmed by 3 bases and 7 bases, with 14 bases remaining between them. The CDR3 spans 14 residues. Germline V gene sequence: CDR1 SGDLS, CDR2 YYNGEE. Combining the CDR3 with reference TRBV9 and TRBJ1-5 gives the whole variable domain DSGVTQTPKHLITATGQRVTLRCSPRSGDLSVYWYQQSLDQGLQFLIQYYNGEERAKGNILERFSAQQFPDLHSELNLSSLELGDSALYFCASSEGGGVQPQHFGDGTRLSIL.

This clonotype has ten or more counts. The CDR3 DNA reads TGTGCCAGCAGCCCAGGGGCAGGGAAGGCTTTCTTT. It specifies CASSPGAGKAFF. The gene calls are TRBV11-2 and TRBJ1-1, with a weak D call TRBD1 (6 bases). CDR1 and CDR2 (germline): SGHAT, FQNNGV. The CDR3 is made up of 12 amino acids. Trimming left V 5 bases short and J 11 bases short, with 15 bases between.

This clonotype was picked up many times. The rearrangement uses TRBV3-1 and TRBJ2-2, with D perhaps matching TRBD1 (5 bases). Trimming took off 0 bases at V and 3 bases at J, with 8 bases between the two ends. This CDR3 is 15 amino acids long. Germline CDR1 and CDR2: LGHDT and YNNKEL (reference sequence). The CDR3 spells CASSQETDYTGELFF. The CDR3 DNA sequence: TGTGCCAGCAGCCAAGAGACAGATTACACCGGGGAGCTGTTTTTT.